The 3 T cell receptor beta chains presented below share a single source sample, sequenced in a study of blood T cell repertoires in COVID-19. TCRdb's copy holds only in-frame clones and misses some; the assay was immunoSEQ multiplex PCR. The sample records about 54,000 clones, 80% to 90% being singletons. The sample comprised peripheral blood. All receptors derive from a man aged 45-65 years with active COVID-19.

The V and J genes are TRBV7-2 and TRBJ2-2, with 7 bases matching TRBD1. J gave up 1 base and V 8 bases, and 10 bases lay outside the gene matches. The CDR3 length is 16 residues. Germline values: CDR1 SGHTA, CDR2 FQGNSA. DNA for the CDR3: TGTGCCAGCCGGGGACAGCCTAAGATGAACACCGGGGAGCTGTTTTTT. Translating it yields CASRGQPKMNTGELFF.

The chain has TRBV28 and TRBJ1-2; D is unresolved. V was cut by 4 bases and J by 5 bases, with 8 bases left in between. The length of the CDR3 is 12 residues. Germline V lookup: CDR1 MDHEN, CDR2 SYDVKM. The CDR3 protein is CASSSRTYGYTF. CDR3 DNA sequence: TGTGCCAGCAGTTCGAGAACTTATGGCTACACCTTC.

This chain joins TRBV27 and TRBJ2-5; 7 nucleotides line up with TRBD1. The junction had 6 bases not matched to a gene; V was cut back by 6 bases and J by 5 bases. CDR1 MNHEY and CDR2 SMNVEV come from the germline V gene (reference sequence). The CDR3 runs to 13 residues. The CDR3 spells CASRRDRWETQYF. CDR3 coding DNA: TGTGCCAGCAGACGGGACAGATGGGAGACCCAGTACTTC.